Sequencing of this T cell receptor beta chain was carried out in a study of CD8+ T cells in alopecia areata. In regard to this clone: Its target is unknown.

From germline, CDR1 is GTSNPN and CDR2 SVGIG (reference sequence). This CDR3 spans 15 amino acids. The ends lost 3 bases at V and 2 bases at J; junction bases unmatched: 1. cDNA reverse transcribed from extracted RNA served as the sequencing template. Clones were sequenced by immunoSEQ multiplex PCR, and TCRdb holds only the in-frame ones, with some missing. The sample shows 110,000 or so clones, less than 80% of them seen only once. General observations from the study: Higher clonality than in normal scalp was seen in lesional scalp, especially alopecia totalis/universalis.

The chain combines TRBV30 with TRBJ2-6; 10 nucleotides match TRBD1. This TCR derives from a human donor in good health. Sequencing used CD4+ T cells sorted from blood. The CDR3 coding sequence is TGTGCCTGGAGGACAGGGGGCGCTGGGGCCAACGTCCTGACTTTC. Its translation: CAWRTGGAGANVLTF.